The entry below describes one T cell receptor beta chain. Its antigen remains unknown. The CDR3 is 12 residues long. V gave up 5 bases and J gave up 3 bases, with 8 bases separating them. In germline, CDR1 is KGHSH, CDR2 LQKENI. This sample was taken from a study of graft-versus-host responses after intestinal transplantation. Findings of the study overall: When patients had graft-donor T cell macrochimerism, their allografts held high graft-versus-host to host-versus-graft clonal ratios.

This table comes from immunoSEQ multiplex PCR, and its TCRdb copy is limited to in-frame clones, with some not included. The table shows 99,000 or so clones, with more than 75% occurring only once. The clonotype comes from a human patient who received an intestinal transplant, so some T cells may come from the graft donor. This sample comprised PBMCs, obtained 255 days after intestinal transplant. The chain couples TRBV18 to TRBJ2-7; D remains unclear. The CDR3 spells CASSGSGYEQYF. The CDR3 bases are TGTGCCAGCTCAGGGTCGGGCTACGAGCAGTACTTC.